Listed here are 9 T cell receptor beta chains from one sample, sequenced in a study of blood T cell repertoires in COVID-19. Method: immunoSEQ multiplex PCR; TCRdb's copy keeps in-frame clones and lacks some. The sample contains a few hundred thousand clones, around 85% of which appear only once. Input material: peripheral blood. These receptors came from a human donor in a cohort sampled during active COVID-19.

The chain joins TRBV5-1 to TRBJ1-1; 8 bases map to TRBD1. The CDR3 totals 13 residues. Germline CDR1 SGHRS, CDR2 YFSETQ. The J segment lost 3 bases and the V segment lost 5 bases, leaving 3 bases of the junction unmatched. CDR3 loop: CASSNRGDTEAFF. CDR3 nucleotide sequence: TGCGCCAGCAGTAACAGGGGGGACACTGAAGCTTTCTTT.

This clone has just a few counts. CDR3 amino acids: CASSELRGADGYTF. In DNA, the CDR3 is TGTGCCAGCAGTGAATTGCGGGGGGCGGATGGCTACACCTTC. V usage is TRBV6-1 and J usage is TRBJ1-2, with D possibly TRBD1 on 6 matching bases. CDR3 size: 14 residues. The germline V and J ends were trimmed by 2 bases and 6 bases, with 13 bases remaining between them. Germline V gene lookup returns CDR1 MNHNS and CDR2 SASEGT.

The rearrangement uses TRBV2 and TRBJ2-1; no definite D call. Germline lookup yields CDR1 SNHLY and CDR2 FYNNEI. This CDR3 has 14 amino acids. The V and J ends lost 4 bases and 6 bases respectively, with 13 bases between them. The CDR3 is CASSVEASVNEQFF. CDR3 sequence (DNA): TGTGCCAGCAGTGTAGAGGCGAGTGTCAATGAGCAGTTCTTC.

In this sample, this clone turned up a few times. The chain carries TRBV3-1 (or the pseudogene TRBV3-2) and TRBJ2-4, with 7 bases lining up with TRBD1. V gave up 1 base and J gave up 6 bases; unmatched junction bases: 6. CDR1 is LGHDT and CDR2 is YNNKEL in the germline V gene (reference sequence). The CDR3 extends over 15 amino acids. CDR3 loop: CASSQVEQGPNIQYF. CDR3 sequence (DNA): TGTGCCAGCAGCCAAGTAGAACAGGGGCCAAACATTCAGTACTTC.

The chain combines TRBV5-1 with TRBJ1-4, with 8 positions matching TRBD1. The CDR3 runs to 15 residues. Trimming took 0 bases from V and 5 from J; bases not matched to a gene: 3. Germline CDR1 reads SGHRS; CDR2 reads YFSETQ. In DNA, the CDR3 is TGCGCCAGCAGCTTGGTGGGGGACAGGAATGAAAAACTGTTTTTT. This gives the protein CASSLVGDRNEKLFF.

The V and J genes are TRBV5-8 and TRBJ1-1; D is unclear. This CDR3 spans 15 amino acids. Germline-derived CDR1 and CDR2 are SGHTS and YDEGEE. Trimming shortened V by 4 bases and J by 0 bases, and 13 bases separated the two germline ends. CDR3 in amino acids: CASSAAGIMNTEAFF. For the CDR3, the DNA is TGTGCCAGCAGCGCGGCCGGGATTATGAACACTGAAGCTTTCTTT.

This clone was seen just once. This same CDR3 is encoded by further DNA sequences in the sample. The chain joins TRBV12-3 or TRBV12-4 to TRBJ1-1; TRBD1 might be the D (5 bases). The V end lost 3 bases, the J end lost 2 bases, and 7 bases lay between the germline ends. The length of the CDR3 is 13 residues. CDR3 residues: CASSLQGNTEAFF. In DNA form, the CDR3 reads TGTGCCAGCAGTTTGCAGGGAAACACTGAAGCTTTCTTT.

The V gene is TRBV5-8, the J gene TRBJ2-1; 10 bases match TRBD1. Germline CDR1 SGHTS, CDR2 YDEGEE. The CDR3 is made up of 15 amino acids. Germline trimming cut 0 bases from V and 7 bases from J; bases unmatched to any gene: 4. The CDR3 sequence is CASSLGQGARNEQFF. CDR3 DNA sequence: TGTGCCAGCAGCTTGGGACAGGGGGCGAGGAATGAGCAGTTCTTC.

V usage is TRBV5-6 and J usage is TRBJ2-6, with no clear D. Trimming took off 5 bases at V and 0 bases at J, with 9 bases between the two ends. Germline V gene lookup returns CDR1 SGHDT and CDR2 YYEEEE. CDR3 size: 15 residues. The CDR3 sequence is CASSPILSGANVLTF. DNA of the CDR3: TGTGCCAGCAGTCCTATCCTCTCTGGGGCCAACGTCCTGACTTTC.